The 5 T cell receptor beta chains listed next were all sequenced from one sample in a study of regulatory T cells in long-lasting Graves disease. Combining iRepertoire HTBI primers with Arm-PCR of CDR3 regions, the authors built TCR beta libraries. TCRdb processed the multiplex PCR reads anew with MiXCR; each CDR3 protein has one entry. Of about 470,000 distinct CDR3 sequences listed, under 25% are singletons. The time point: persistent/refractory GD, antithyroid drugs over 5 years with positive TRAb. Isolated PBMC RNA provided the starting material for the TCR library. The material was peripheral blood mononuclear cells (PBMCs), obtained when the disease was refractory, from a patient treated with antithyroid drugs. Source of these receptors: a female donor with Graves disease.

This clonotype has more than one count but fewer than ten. The CDR3 region is CSSRSFYGYTF. CDR3 DNA sequence: TGCAGCTCTAGGAGTTTTTATGGCTACACCTTC. The chain is built from TRBV29-1 and TRBJ1-2; D unresolved. The CDR3 consists of 11 residues. Germline CDR1 and CDR2: SQVTM and ANQGSEA. V dropped 8 bases and J dropped 5 bases, with 12 bases sitting between them.

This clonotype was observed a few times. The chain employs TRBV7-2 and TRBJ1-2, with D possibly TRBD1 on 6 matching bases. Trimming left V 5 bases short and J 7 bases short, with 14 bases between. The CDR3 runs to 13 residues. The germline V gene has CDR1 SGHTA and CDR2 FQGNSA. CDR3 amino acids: CASSQDSKIGYTF. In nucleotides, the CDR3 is TGTGCCAGCAGCCAGGACAGTAAGATTGGCTACACCTTC. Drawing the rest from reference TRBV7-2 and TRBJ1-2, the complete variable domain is GAGVSQSPSNKVTEKGKDVELRCDPISGHTALYWYRQSLGQGLEFLIYFQGNSAPDKSGLPSDRFSAERTGGSVSTLTIQRTQQEDSAVYLCASSQDSKIGYTFGSGTRLTVV.

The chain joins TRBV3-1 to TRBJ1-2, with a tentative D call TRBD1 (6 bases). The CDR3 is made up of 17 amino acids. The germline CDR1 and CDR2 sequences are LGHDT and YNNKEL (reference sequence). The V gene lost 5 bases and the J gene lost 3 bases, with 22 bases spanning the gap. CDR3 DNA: TGTGCCAGCAGCGAGACCCGGGGTCTCCCAGGGGACTATGGCTACACCTTC. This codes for CASSETRGLPGDYGYTF.

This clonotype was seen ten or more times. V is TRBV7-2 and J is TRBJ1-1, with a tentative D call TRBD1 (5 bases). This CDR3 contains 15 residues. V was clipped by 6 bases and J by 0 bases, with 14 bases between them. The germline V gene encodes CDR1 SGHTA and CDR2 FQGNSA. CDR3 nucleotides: TGTGCCAGCAGTTCCTCGGGGGGTCTGAACACTGAAGCTTTCTTT. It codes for CASSSSGGLNTEAFF.

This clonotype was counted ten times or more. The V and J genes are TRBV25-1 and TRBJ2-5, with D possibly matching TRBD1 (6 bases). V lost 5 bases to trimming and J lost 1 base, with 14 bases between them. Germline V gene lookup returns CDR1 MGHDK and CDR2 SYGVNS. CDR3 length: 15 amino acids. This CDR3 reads CASSQPGQIQETQYF. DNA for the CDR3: TGTGCCAGCAGTCAACCTGGACAGATCCAAGAGACCCAGTACTTC.